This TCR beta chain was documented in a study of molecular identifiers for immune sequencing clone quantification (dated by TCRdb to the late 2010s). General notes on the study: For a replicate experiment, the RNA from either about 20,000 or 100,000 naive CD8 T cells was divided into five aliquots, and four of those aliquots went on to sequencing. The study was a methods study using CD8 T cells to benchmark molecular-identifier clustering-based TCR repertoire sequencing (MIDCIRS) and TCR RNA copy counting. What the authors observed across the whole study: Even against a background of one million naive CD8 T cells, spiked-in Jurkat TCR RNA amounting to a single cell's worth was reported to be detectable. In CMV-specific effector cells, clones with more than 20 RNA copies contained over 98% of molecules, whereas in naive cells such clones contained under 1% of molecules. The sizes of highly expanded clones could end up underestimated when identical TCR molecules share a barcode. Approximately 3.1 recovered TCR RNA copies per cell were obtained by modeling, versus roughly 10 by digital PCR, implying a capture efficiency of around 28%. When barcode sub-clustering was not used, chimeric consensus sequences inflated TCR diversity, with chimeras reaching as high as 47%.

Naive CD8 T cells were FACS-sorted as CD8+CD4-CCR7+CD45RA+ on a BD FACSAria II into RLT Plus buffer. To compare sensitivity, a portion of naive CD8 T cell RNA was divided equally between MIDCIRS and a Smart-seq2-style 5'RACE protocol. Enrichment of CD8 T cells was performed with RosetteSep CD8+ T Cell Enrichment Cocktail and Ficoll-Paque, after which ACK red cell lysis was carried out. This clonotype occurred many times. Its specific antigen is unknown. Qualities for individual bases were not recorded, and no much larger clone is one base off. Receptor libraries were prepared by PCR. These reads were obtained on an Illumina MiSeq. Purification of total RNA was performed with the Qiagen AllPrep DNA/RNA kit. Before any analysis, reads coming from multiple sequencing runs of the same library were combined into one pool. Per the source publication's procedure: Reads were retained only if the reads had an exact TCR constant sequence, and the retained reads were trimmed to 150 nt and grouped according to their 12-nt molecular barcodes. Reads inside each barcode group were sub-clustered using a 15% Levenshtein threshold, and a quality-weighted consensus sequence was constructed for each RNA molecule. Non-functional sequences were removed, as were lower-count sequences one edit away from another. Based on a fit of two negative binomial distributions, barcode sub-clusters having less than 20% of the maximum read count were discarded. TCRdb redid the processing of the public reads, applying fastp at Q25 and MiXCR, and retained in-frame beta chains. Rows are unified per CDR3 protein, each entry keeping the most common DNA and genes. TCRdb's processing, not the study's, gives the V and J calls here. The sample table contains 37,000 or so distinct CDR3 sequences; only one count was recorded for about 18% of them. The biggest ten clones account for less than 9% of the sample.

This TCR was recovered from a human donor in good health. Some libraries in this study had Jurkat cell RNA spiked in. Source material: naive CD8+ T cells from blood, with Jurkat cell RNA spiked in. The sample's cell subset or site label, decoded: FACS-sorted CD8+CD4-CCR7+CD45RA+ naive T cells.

The CDR3 here reads CASSKGTGVETQYF. DNA sequence: TGTGCCAGCAGCAAGGGGACAGGGGTGGAGACCCAGTACTTC. The V and J segments used are TRBV21-1 and TRBJ2-5; the table names TRBD1, a call not compared with the DNA. TRBV21-1 is deemed a pseudogene. From cysteine to phenylalanine, the CDR3 is 14 amino acids long. Only CDR3 DNA remains: 42 bases, in frame from the first base.